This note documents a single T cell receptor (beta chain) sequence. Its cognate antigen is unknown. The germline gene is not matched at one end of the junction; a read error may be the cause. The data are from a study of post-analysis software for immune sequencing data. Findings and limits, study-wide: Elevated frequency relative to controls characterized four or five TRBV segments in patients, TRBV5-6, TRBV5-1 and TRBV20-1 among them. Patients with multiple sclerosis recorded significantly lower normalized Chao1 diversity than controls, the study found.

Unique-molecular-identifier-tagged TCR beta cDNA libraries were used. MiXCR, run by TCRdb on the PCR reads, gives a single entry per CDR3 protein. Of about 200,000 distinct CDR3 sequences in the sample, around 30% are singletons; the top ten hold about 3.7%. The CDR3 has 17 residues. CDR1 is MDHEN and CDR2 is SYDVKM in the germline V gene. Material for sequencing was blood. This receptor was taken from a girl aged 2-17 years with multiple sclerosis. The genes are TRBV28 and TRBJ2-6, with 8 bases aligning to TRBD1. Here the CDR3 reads CASSLADRGSGTNVLTF. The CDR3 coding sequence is TGTGCCAGCAGTTTAGCAGACAGGGGCTCTGGGACCAACGTCCTGACTTTC.